The next 23 T cell receptor beta chains were all read from a single sample in a study of blood T cell repertoires in COVID-19. The repertoire was sequenced with immunoSEQ multiplex PCR; TCRdb's copy has only in-frame clones and lacks some. The sample holds some 150,000 clones, around 84% seen once. Sequencing input: peripheral blood. These receptors all stem from a human donor with acute or convalescent COVID-19. The donor label of this sample is uncertain.

The chain combines TRBV7-9 with TRBJ1-2; TRBD1 matches at 8 bases. Germline CDR1 SEHNR, CDR2 FQNEAQ (reference sequence). Losses at the gene ends were 5 bases for V and 1 base for J; bases not matched to a gene: 3. The CDR3 totals 14 residues. The CDR3 sequence: CASSVTGDNYGYTF. Written as DNA, the CDR3 is TGTGCCAGCAGCGTGACAGGGGATAACTATGGCTACACCTTC.

The V call is TRBV6-2 or TRBV6-3, the J call TRBJ1-1, with D possibly being TRBD1 (6 bases). The germline CDR1 and CDR2 sequences are MNHEY and SVGEGT. The V gene lost 2 bases and the J gene lost 5 bases, with 15 bases spanning the gap. The length of the CDR3 is 15 residues. CDR3 nucleotides: TGTGCCAGCAGTTACAACAGGGCGAGTAGGACTGAAGCTTTCTTT. This codes for CASSYNRASRTEAFF.

V and J are TRBV28 and TRBJ1-4; possible D gene TRBD1, 5 bases. The CDR3 runs to 16 residues. V lost 2 bases to trimming and J lost 6 bases, with 16 bases between them. CDR1 is MDHEN and CDR2 is SYDVKM in the germline V gene. In nucleotides, the CDR3 is TGTGCCAGCAGTTTAGGTGGTGGGGGGGGAGATGAAAAACTGTTTTTT. It codes for CASSLGGGGGDEKLFF.

This clone showed up just a few times. This sequence joins TRBV7-2 and TRBJ1-2, with 7 bases fitting TRBD1. Looked up from germline, CDR1 is SGHTA and CDR2 is FQGNSA. CDR3 length: 14 amino acids. V trimming: 5 bases; J trimming: 2 bases; junction bases outside the gene matches: 5. CDR3 coding DNA: TGTGCCAGCAGCCTAAACAGGGGAAACTATGGCTACACCTTC. Translated: CASSLNRGNYGYTF.

V usage is TRBV12-3 or TRBV12-4 and J usage is TRBJ1-1; D perhaps matches TRBD1 (5 bases). V gave up 6 bases and J gave up 5 bases, with 13 bases separating them. The CDR3 has 13 residues. The CDR3 sequence is CASSLNGGTEAFF. CDR3 sequence (DNA): TGTGCCAGCAGCCTCAACGGGGGTACTGAAGCTTTCTTT.

The CDR3 loop is CASSQDWKQGAFTNEKLFF. The CDR3 DNA reads as TGCGCCAGCAGCCAAGATTGGAAACAGGGGGCTTTTACTAATGAAAAACTGTTTTTT. The chain has TRBV4-3 and TRBJ1-4; 9 bases align to TRBD1. Germline loops: CDR1 LGHNA, CDR2 YSLEER. The length of the CDR3 is 19 residues. V lost 0 bases to trimming and J lost 2 bases; unmatched junction nucleotides: 10.

This clone was seen only a few times. CDR3 in amino acids: CASSFLAGQGIGNTIYF. CDR3 DNA sequence: TGTGCCAGCAGCTTCCTCGCGGGACAGGGTATAGGTAACACCATATATTTT. V and J are TRBV7-2 and TRBJ1-3; 9 nucleotides align to TRBD1. The V segment lost 3 bases and the J segment 7 bases; nucleotides outside the gene matches: 13. The CDR3 has 17 amino acids. The germline CDR1 and CDR2 sequences are SGHTA and FQGNSA.

V is TRBV2 and J is TRBJ2-7, with a weak D call TRBD1 (6 bases). This CDR3 is 12 amino acids long. Per germline, CDR1 SNHLY and CDR2 FYNNEI. Between the trimmed V and J ends, which lost 6 bases and 2 bases, there was a span of 8 bases. CDR3 nucleotide sequence: TGTGCCAGCAGCCGGGACACCTACGAGCAGTACTTC. Amino acids: CASSRDTYEQYF.

This clone turned up a few times. The chain uses TRBV11-1 and TRBJ1-2; no definite D call. Germline values: CDR1 SGHAT, CDR2 FQDESV (reference sequence). This CDR3 comprises 15 residues. The V end was cut by 1 base, the J end by 2 bases, with 11 bases between. CDR3 nucleotide sequence: TGTGCCAGCAGCTTAGATACACACCGCAACTATGGCTACACCTTC. The encoded protein is CASSLDTHRNYGYTF.

A few counts support this clone. V is TRBV7-8 and J is TRBJ1-1; TRBD1 agrees at 9 bases. The germline CDR1 and CDR2 sequences are SGHVS and FQNEAQ. The V and J ends lost 5 bases and 5 bases, in that order; junction bases with no gene match: 6. The CDR3 covers 14 residues. The chain's CDR3 is CASSRGQGRTEAFF. In DNA, the CDR3 is TGTGCCAGCAGCCGCGGACAGGGGAGGACTGAAGCTTTCTTT. Full variable domain (outside the CDR3, taken from reference TRBV7-8 and TRBJ1-1): GAGVSQSPRYKVAKRGQDVALRCDPISGHVSLFWYQQALGQGPEFLTYFQNEAQLDKSGLPSDRFFAERPEGSVSTLKIQRTQQEDSAVYLCASSRGQGRTEAFFGQGTRLTVV.

The chain employs TRBV4-1 and TRBJ1-2, with TRBD1 as a possible D gene (5 bases). V lost 4 bases, J lost 3 bases, and 18 bases lay in between. CDR1 and CDR2 from the germline V gene are MGHRA and YSYEKL. This CDR3 has 16 amino acids. The CDR3 nucleotides read TGCGCCAGCAGCCCCGGACATAACAACGCTGACTATGGCTACACCTTC. Amino acid sequence: CASSPGHNNADYGYTF.

V and J are TRBV5-1 and TRBJ1-2, with 7 bases lining up with TRBD1. The length of the CDR3 is 14 residues. Germline V gene data show CDR1 as SGHRS and CDR2 as YFSETQ. V lost 3 bases and J lost 7; bases outside the gene matches: 9. CDR3 in amino acids: CASSSGTAGGGYTF. CDR3 coding DNA: TGCGCCAGCAGCTCCGGGACAGCCGGAGGTGGCTACACCTTC.

The rearrangement joins TRBV12-5 to TRBJ2-1, with TRBD1 matching 8 bases. Trimming cost V 7 bases and J 3 bases; bases outside gene matches: 2. This CDR3 spans 13 amino acids. Germline values: CDR1 LGHNT, CDR2 FRNRAP. In nucleotides, the CDR3 is TGTGCTAGTGTGACAGGGGTCTACAATGAGCAGTTCTTC. Protein sequence: CASVTGVYNEQFF.

V usage is TRBV30 and J usage is TRBJ2-3; 11 bases match TRBD2. In germline, CDR1 is GTSNPN, CDR2 SVGIG (reference sequence). With V trimmed by 3 bases and J by 6 bases, 8 bases remained unmatched. CDR3 length: 15 amino acids. This CDR3 is CAWRGTSGRWDTQYF. The CDR3 nucleotides are TGTGCCTGGAGGGGTACTAGCGGGAGATGGGATACGCAGTATTTT.

This chain connects TRBV19 to TRBJ1-1; TRBD1 matches 9 bases. Unmatched junction bases numbered 8, after V lost 8 bases and J lost 7 bases. The length of the CDR3 is 13 residues. Germline CDR1 is LNHDA and CDR2 is SQIVND (reference sequence). Here the CDR3 DNA reads TGTGCCAGTTCCGGACAGGGGATGGTTGAAGCTTTCTTT. Translating gives CASSGQGMVEAFF. Looking up the rest from reference TRBV19 and TRBJ1-1 gives the full variable domain: DGGITQSPKYLFRKEGQNVTLSCEQNLNHDAMYWYRQDPGQGLRLIYYSQIVNDFQKGDIAEGYSVSREKKESFPLTVTSAQKNPTAFYLCASSGQGMVEAFFGQGTRLTVV.

V and J are TRBV19 and TRBJ2-2, with a tentative D call TRBD1 (5 bases). Germline lookup yields CDR1 LNHDA and CDR2 SQIVND (reference sequence). The V and J ends lost 7 bases and 1 base respectively, with 10 bases between them. CDR3 length: 14 amino acids. The CDR3 region is CASIGAGNTGELFF. CDR3 nucleotide sequence: TGTGCCAGTATTGGGGCAGGGAACACCGGGGAGCTGTTTTTT.

This clone was counted a few times. The CDR3 here is CASSISTGHDYGYTF. Written as DNA, the CDR3 is TGTGCCAGTAGTATCTCGACAGGGCATGACTATGGCTACACCTTC. The rearrangement links TRBV19 to TRBJ1-2; 7 bases line up with TRBD1. CDR1 and CDR2 (germline): LNHDA, SQIVND (reference sequence). The CDR3 extends over 15 amino acids. With V trimmed by 3 bases and J by 3 bases, 7 bases remained unmatched. The whole variable domain, remainder taken from reference TRBV19 and TRBJ1-2, is DGGITQSPKYLFRKEGQNVTLSCEQNLNHDAMYWYRQDPGQGLRLIYYSQIVNDFQKGDIAEGYSVSREKKESFPLTVTSAQKNPTAFYLCASSISTGHDYGYTFGSGTRLTVV.

This chain uses TRBV29-1 with TRBJ1-1; TRBD1 matches at 7 bases. Germline CDR1 SQVTM, CDR2 ANQGSEA. V gave up 5 bases and J gave up 3 bases; unmatched junction bases: 6. This CDR3 spans 13 amino acids. CDR3 sequence reads: CSVSTGSDTEAFF. CDR3 DNA sequence: TGCAGCGTTTCGACAGGGTCGGACACTGAAGCTTTCTTT.

The rearrangement joins TRBV5-6 to TRBJ2-1; TRBD1 matches 8 bases. The J segment lost 0 bases and the V segment lost 3 bases, leaving 2 bases of the junction unmatched. CDR1 is SGHDT and CDR2 is YYEEEE in the germline V gene. The CDR3 runs 15 residues. The CDR3: CASSYGQGSYNEQFF. CDR3 DNA: TGTGCCAGCAGCTACGGACAGGGCTCCTACAATGAGCAGTTCTTC.

This clone was seen more than once but under ten times. The chain has TRBV11-2 and TRBJ2-5; the D gene is possibly TRBD2 (6 bases). Germline CDR1 and CDR2: SGHAT and FQNNGV. CDR3 size: 14 residues. V was trimmed by 6 bases and J by 2 bases, leaving 13 bases between them. The DNA of the CDR3 is TGTGCCAGCAGGATCTGGGGGGATCAAGAGACCCAGTACTTC. This gives the protein CASRIWGDQETQYF.

V and J are TRBV2 and TRBJ2-1; the match to TRBD2 covers 7 bases. Per the germline V gene, CDR1 is SNHLY and CDR2 is FYNNEI. The CDR3 loop spans 13 amino acids. V lost 6 bases to trimming and J lost 5 bases; unmatched junction nucleotides: 4. CDR3 region: CASSPAGNNEQFF. The CDR3, as DNA: TGTGCCAGCAGCCCAGCGGGGAACAATGAGCAGTTCTTC.

This sequence joins TRBV13 and TRBJ2-7; D may be TRBD2 (5 bases). Germline CDR1 PRHDT, CDR2 FYEKMQ (reference sequence). There are 12 residues in the CDR3. V lost 0 bases and J 7 bases, leaving 7 bases between the germline ends. CDR3 coding DNA: TGTGCCAGCAGCTTAGGTACGGGGGAGCAGTACGTC. The encoded protein is CASSLGTGEQYV.

The chain carries TRBV10-3 and TRBJ2-4; 7 bases map to TRBD2. CDR3 length: 16 residues. The V gene's germline CDR1 is ENHRY and CDR2 SYGVKD. After removal of 3 bases from V and 1 base from J, the junction contained 6 bases not matched to a gene. CDR3 in amino acids: CAISEGREGAKNIQYF. The DNA of the CDR3 is TGTGCCATCAGTGAAGGCAGGGAGGGGGCCAAAAACATTCAGTACTTC.